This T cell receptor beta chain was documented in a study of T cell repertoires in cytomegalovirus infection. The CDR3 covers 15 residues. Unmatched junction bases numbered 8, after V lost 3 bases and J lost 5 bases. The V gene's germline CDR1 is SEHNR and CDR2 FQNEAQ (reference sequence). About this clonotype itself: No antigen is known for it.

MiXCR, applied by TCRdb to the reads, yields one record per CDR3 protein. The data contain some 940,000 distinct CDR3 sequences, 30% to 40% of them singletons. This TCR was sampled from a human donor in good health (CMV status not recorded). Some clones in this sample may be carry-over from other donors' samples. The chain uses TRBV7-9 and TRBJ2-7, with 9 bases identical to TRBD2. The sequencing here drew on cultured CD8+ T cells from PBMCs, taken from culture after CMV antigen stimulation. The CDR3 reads CASSFPGLAVDEQYF. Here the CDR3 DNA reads TGTGCCAGCAGCTTCCCGGGACTAGCTGTTGACGAGCAGTACTTC. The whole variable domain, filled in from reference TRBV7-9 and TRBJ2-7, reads DTGVSQNPRHKITKRGQNVTFRCDPISEHNRLYWYRQTLGQGPEFLTYFQNEAQLEKSRLLSDRFSAERPKGSFSTLEIQRTEQGDSAMYLCASSFPGLAVDEQYFGPGTRLTVT.